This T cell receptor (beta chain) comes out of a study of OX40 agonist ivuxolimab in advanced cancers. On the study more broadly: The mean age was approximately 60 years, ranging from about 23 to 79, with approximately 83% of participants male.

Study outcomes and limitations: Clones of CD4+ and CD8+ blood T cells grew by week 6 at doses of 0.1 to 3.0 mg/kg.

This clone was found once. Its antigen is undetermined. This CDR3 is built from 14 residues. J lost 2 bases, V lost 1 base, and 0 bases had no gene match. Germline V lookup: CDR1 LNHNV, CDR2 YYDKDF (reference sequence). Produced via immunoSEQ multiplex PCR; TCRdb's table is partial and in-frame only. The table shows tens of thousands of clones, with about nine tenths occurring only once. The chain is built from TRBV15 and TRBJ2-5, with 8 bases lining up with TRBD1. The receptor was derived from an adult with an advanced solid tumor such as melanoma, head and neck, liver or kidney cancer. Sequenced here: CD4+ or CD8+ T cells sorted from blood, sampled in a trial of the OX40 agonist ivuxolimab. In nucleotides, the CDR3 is TGTGCCACCAGCAGAGGGACAGGGCAAGAGACCCAGTACTTC. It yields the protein CATSRGTGQETQYF. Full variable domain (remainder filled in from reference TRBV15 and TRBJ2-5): DAMVIQNPRYQVTQFGKPVTLSCSQTLNHNVMYWYQQKSSQAPKLLFHYYDKDFNNEADTPDNFQSRRPNTSFCFLDIRSPGLGDTAMYLCATSRGTGQETQYFGPGTRLLVL.